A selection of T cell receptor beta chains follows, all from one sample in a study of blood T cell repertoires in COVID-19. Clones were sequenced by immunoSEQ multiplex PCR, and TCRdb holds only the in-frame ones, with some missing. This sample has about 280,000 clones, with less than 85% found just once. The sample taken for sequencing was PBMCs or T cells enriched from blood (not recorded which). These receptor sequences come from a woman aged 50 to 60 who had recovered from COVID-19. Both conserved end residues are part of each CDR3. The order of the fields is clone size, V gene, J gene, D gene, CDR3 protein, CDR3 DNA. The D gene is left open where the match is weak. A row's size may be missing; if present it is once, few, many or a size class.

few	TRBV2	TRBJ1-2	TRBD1	CASSWDSAPNYGYTF	TGTGCCAGCAGTTGGGACAGCGCACCAAACTATGGCTACACCTTC
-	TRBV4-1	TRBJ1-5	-	CASSQEVSVSNQPQHF	TGCGCCAGCAGCCAAGAGGTCTCAGTGAGCAATCAGCCCCAGCATTTT
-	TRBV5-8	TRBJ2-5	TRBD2	CASSKGRASGSQETQYF	TGTGCCAGCAGCAAGGGCCGGGCTAGCGGGAGCCAAGAGACCCAGTACTTC
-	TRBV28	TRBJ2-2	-	CASSLLAGELFF	TGTGCCAGCAGTTTATTAGCCGGGGAGCTGTTTTTT
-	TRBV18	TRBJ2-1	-	CASSPNLRDEQFF	TGTGCCAGCTCACCTAACCTCCGGGATGAGCAGTTCTTC
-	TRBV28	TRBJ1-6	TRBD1	CASSSDRVGNSPLHF	TGTGCCAGCAGTAGTGACAGGGTGGGAAATTCACCCCTCCACTTT
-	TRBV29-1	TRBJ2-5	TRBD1	CSVGTGIQETQYF	TGCAGCGTTGGGACAGGCATCCAAGAGACCCAGTACTTC
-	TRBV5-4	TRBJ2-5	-	CASSLDRQETQYF	TGTGCCAGCAGCTTGGACAGACAAGAGACCCAGTACTTC
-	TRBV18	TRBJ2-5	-	CASSPPEETQYF	TGTGCCAGCTCACCGCCGGAGGAGACCCAGTACTTC
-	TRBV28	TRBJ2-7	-	CATSVGGPPYEQYF	TGTGCCACCTCTGTGGGGGGGCCCCCCTACGAGCAGTACTTC
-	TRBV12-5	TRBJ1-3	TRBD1	CASGWTGQSSGNTIYF	TGTGCTAGTGGTTGGACGGGACAGAGCTCTGGAAACACCATATATTTT
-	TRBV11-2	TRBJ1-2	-	CASSSTDGGNYGYTF	TGTGCCAGCAGTTCCACGGACGGGGGTAACTATGGCTACACCTTC
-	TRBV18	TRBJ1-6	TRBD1	CASSNTVGTGTSPLHF	TGTGCCAGCTCAAACACCGTTGGGACAGGTACTTCACCCCTCCACTTT
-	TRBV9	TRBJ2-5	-	CASSGGGARETQYF	TGTGCCAGCAGCGGAGGGGGGGCCAGGGAGACCCAGTACTTC
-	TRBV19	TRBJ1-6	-	CASSILPSSYNSPLHF	TGTGCCAGTAGTATTCTGCCGAGCTCCTATAATTCACCCCTCCACTTT
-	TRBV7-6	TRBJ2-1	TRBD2	CASSRTGGSYNEQFF	TGTGCCAGCAGCCGAACGGGGGGCTCCTACAATGAGCAGTTCTTC
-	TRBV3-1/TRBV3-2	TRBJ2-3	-	CASSQDGGSDTQYF	TGTGCCAGCAGCCAAGACGGGGGATCAGATACGCAGTATTTT
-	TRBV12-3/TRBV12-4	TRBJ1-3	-	CASSLNEDTIYF	TGTGCCAGCAGTTTAAATGAGGACACCATATATTTT
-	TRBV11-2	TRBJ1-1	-	CASSLDPGRFAEAFF	TGTGCCAGCAGCTTAGATCCAGGGCGGTTCGCTGAAGCTTTCTTT
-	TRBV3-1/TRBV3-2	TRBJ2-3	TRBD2	CASSQLLAGGLSSTDTQYF	TGTGCCAGCAGCCAACTGCTAGCGGGGGGTCTATCTAGCACAGATACGCAGTATTTT
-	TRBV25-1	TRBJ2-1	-	CASAGGPLNEQFF	TGTGCCAGTGCCGGAGGGCCTCTTAATGAGCAGTTCTTC
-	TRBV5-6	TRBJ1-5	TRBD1	CASSFGTGWAQPQHF	TGTGCCAGCAGCTTTGGGACAGGTTGGGCTCAGCCCCAGCATTTT
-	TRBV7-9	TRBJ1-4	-	CASSQNEKLFF	TGTGCCAGCAGCCAAAATGAAAAACTGTTTTTT
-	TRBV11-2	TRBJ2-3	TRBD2	CASSLGGGVTDTQYF	TGTGCCAGCAGCTTAGGCGGGGGGGTAACAGATACGCAGTATTTT
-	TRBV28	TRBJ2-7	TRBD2	CASSSLAGGLYEQYF	TGTGCCAGCAGTTCTTTAGCGGGGGGCCTCTACGAGCAGTACTTC